These T cell receptor beta chains were read from a single sample in a study of cytomegalovirus exposure and HLA in healthy donors. Profiled with immunoSEQ multiplex PCR; TCRdb holds only in-frame clones, not every one. The data show approximately 240,000 clones, with about three quarters seen just once and less than 3.5% held by the top ten. The sequencing sample was made of PBMCs. The receptors derive from a woman aged 55-70 years in good health and CMV-seropositive. Both conserved end residues are part of each CDR3. A D gene is named only where the DNA matches it firmly. Clone size is given for some rows only: seen once, a few or many times, or a class if the clone is expanded.

-,TRBV6-1,TRBJ1-4,-,TGTGCCAGCAGTGACCTGATCGGGGAAAAACTGTTTTTT,CASSDLIGEKLFF
once,TRBV7-9,TRBJ1-1,-,TGTGCCAGCAGCTTAGCCGGCGGGGTGGCCGCGGACACTGAAGCTTTCTTT,CASSLAGGVAADTEAFF
-,TRBV7-8,TRBJ2-2,TRBD2,TGTGCCAGCAGCTTTCCAGCGGGATTTACCGGGGAGCTGTTTTTT,CASSFPAGFTGELFF
-,TRBV5-4,TRBJ2-5,TRBD1,TGTGCCAGCAGCGGGGGGGCGACAGGGGGAGCGGAGACCCAGTACTTC,CASSGGATGGAETQYF
-,TRBV5-1,TRBJ1-1,-,TGCGCCAGCAGCTTTCAGGGTGAGGCCACTGAAGCTTTCTTT,CASSFQGEATEAFF
-,TRBV5-1,TRBJ2-5,-,TGCGCCAGCAGTTCGGGTCTCCGGCCCCTCGAGACCCAGTACTTC,CASSSGLRPLETQYF
-,TRBV19,TRBJ2-3,-,TGTGCCAGTACGAGTCACGTCACAGATACGCAGTATTTT,CASTSHVTDTQYF
-,TRBV6-1,TRBJ2-5,-,TGTGCCAGCAGCCGCCCGGGGAGTATTTCTGAGACCCAGTACTTC,CASSRPGSISETQYF
-,TRBV27,TRBJ1-6,-,TGTGCCAGCAGTTTAGAGGGCTCCTATAATTCACCCCTCCACTTT,CASSLEGSYNSPLHF
-,TRBV14,TRBJ1-2,-,TGTGCCAGCAGCCGGACAGTAGCTAACTATGGCTACACCTTC,CASSRTVANYGYTF
-,TRBV5-4,TRBJ2-5,TRBD2,TGTGCCAGCAGCTTGGGGCCTCTAGCGGGGGGGCAAGAGACCCAGTACTTC,CASSLGPLAGGQETQYF
-,TRBV9,TRBJ2-1,TRBD2,TGTGCCAGCAGCCCCGGGCTAGCGGGGGGGGCCTACAATGAGCAGTTCTTC,CASSPGLAGGAYNEQFF
-,TRBV29-1,TRBJ2-3,-,TGCAGCGTTGAACCTGACGGGAATACGCAGTATTTT,CSVEPDGNTQYF
-,TRBV21-1,TRBJ1-5,-,TGTGCCAGCAGCAGAAGGACAGGGGGGTTTGGTAGCAATCAGCCCCAGCATTTT,CASSRRTGGFGSNQPQHF
-,TRBV7-2,TRBJ1-5,TRBD1,TGTGCCAGCAGCTCATTCACAGGGGATCAGCCCCAGCATTTT,CASSSFTGDQPQHF
-,TRBV10-3,TRBJ2-7,TRBD1,TGTGCCATCAGTGCGGGACAGGGAATCTACGAGCAGTACTTC,CAISAGQGIYEQYF
-,TRBV5-8,TRBJ2-1,-,TGTGCCAGCAGCTTGGGGCGGAGCTCCTACAATGAGCAGTTCTTC,CASSLGRSSYNEQFF
-,TRBV7-2,TRBJ1-2,-,TGTGCCAGCAGCTCGGGGGGGAACTATGGCTACACCTTC,CASSSGGNYGYTF
-,TRBV5-4,TRBJ2-7,-,TGTGCCAGCACCCCCCGCGGCTCCTACGAGCAGTACTTC,CASTPRGSYEQYF
-,TRBV5-1,TRBJ2-1,TRBD2,TGCGCCAGCAGCTTGGGAGGTTTAGCGGGACTCGATGAGCAGTTCTTC,CASSLGGLAGLDEQFF
-,TRBV5-1,TRBJ2-6,TRBD2,TGCGCCAGCAGCTTGTATCCAGCGGGGGGGACTGGGGCCAACGTCCTGACTTTC,CASSLYPAGGTGANVLTF
few,TRBV5-1,TRBJ2-3,-,TGCGCCAGCAGCTTCCGTACCGGGACTAGCACAGATACGCAGTATTTT,CASSFRTGTSTDTQYF
-,TRBV5-4,TRBJ1-1,TRBD1,TGTGCCAGCAGCTTACGGACAGGGCAGGACACTGAAGCTTTCTTT,CASSLRTGQDTEAFF
-,TRBV6-1,TRBJ2-7,-,TGTGCCAGCAGTGAAGATTCCGTGTACGAGCAGTACTTC,CASSEDSVYEQYF